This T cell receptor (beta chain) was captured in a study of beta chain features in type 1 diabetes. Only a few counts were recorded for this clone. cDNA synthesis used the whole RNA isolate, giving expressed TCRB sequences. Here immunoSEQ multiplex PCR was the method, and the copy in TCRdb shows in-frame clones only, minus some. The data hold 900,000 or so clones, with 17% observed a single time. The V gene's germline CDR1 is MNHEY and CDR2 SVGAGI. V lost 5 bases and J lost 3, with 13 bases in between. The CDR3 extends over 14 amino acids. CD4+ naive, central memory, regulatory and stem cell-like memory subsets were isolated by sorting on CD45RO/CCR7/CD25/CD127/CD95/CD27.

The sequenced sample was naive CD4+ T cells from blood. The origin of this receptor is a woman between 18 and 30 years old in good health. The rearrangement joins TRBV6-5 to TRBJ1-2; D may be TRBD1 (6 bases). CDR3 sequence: CASSKQQGYYGYTF. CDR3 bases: TGTGCCAGCAGTAAACAGCAGGGGTACTATGGCTACACCTTC.